Listed below are T cell receptor beta chains from one sample, sequenced in a study of blood T cell repertoires in COVID-19. Using immunoSEQ multiplex PCR, the repertoire was profiled, and TCRdb retains in-frame clones only, with some absent. Here the sample spans about 210,000 clones, more than 80% being singletons. The sample consisted of PBMCs or T cells enriched from blood (not recorded which). The receptors were gathered from a young man who had recovered from COVID-19. Both conserved end residues are part of each CDR3. A D gene is named only where the DNA matches it firmly.

>TRBJ2-1|TRBD1|TRBV4-1
CASSPTAGTGDYNEQFF
TGCGCCAGCAGCCCTACCGCCGGGACAGGGGACTACAATGAGCAGTTCTTC
>TRBJ2-7|NA|TRBV7-2
CASSLAGSSYEQYF
TGTGCCAGCAGTTTGGCGGGGAGCTCCTACGAGCAGTACTTC
>TRBJ1-1|NA|TRBV5-1
CASTSTSTSRNTEAFF
TGCGCCAGCACCTCAACGTCAACGTCCAGGAACACTGAAGCTTTCTTT
>TRBJ2-5|TRBD2|TRBV6-6
CASRGTSGSETQYF
TGTGCCAGCAGGGGGACTAGCGGGAGTGAGACCCAGTACTTC
>TRBJ2-7|NA|TRBV4-2
CASSQERGFTHEQYF
TGTGCCAGCAGCCAAGAGAGAGGGTTCACCCACGAGCAGTACTTC
>TRBJ2-2|NA|TRBV12-3/TRBV12-4
CASSLQGPGELFF
TGTGCCAGCAGTTTACAGGGCCCCGGGGAGCTGTTTTTT
>TRBJ2-5|NA|TRBV10-3
CAISESGGTGGTQYF
TGTGCCATCAGTGAGTCTGGCGGCACGGGTGGGACCCAGTACTTC
>TRBJ2-3|NA|TRBV2
CASSSTGSSTDTQYF
TGTGCCAGCAGTTCGACTGGGTCTAGCACAGATACGCAGTATTTT
>TRBJ2-1|NA|TRBV4-3
CASSQLARVSSSYNEQFF
TGCGCCAGCAGCCAACTGGCCCGGGTGTCTAGCTCCTACAATGAGCAGTTCTTC
>TRBJ2-5|NA|TRBV27
CASSSHDRDTSQETQYF
TGTGCCAGCAGTTCCCACGACCGGGACACATCCCAAGAGACCCAGTACTTC
>TRBJ1-4|NA|TRBV10-1
CASSDPRVYGEKLFF
TGCGCCAGCAGTGATCCCCGGGTATACGGAGAAAAACTGTTTTTT
>TRBJ2-7|TRBD1|TRBV27
CASSLGTDSYEQYF
TGTGCCAGCAGTTTAGGGACAGACTCCTACGAGCAGTACTTC
>TRBJ2-5|TRBD1|TRBV11-2
CASSPRAGTALGETQYF
TGTGCCAGCAGCCCACGGGCCGGGACAGCCCTCGGGGAGACCCAGTACTTC
>TRBJ1-6|TRBD1|TRBV6-2/TRBV6-3
CASSKGGQGDSPLHF
TGTGCCAGCAGTAAAGGTGGACAGGGTGATTCACCCCTCCACTTT
>TRBJ2-2|NA|TRBV3-1/TRBV3-2
CASSQAYGLSGELFF
TGTGCCAGCAGCCAAGCCTACGGTTTGTCCGGGGAGCTGTTTTTT
>TRBJ2-5|NA|TRBV18
CASSQQGGKTQYF
TGTGCCAGCTCACAACAGGGGGGGAAGACCCAGTACTTC